A single sample is the source of the 28 T cell receptor beta chains below, sequenced in a study of T cells in Graves' hyperthyroidism and ophthalmopathy. Amplification of TCR beta CDR3 regions was performed using RNA transcripts as template. The primer set for the first-round RT-PCR of the TCR CDR3 was HTBI. Each CDR3 protein is one row after TCRdb ran MiXCR on the multiplex PCR reads. The data show hundreds of thousands of distinct CDR3 sequences, with roughly 50% seen just once and about 7.8% held by the top ten. Sequencing input: peripheral blood or thyroid tissue (not recorded which). These receptors came from a woman aged 18-35 years with Graves' hyperthyroidism.

Only one count was recorded for this clonotype. The chain links TRBV7-3 to TRBJ1-2; 9 positions match TRBD1. Germline CDR1 and CDR2: SGHTA and FQGTGA. The CDR3 sequence is 15 residues long. After removal of 5 bases from V and 6 bases from J, the junction contained 10 bases not matched to a gene. DNA of the CDR3: TGTGCCAGCAGCCTGACCCCGGGACAGGGCAATGGCTACACCTTC. It codes for CASSLTPGQGNGYTF.

The V and J genes are TRBV15 and TRBJ2-6; D perhaps matches TRBD2 (6 bases). Between the trimmed V and J ends, which lost 0 bases and 1 base, there was a span of 13 bases. The V gene's germline CDR1 is LNHNV and CDR2 YYDKDF (reference sequence). The CDR3 totals 18 residues. The CDR3 DNA follows: TGTGCCACCAGCAGAGAGGAGGGGAAGGGTTCTGGGGCCAACGTCCTGACTTTC. Encoded protein: CATSREEGKGSGANVLTF.

The table lists this clonotype with many counts. V usage is TRBV29-1 and J usage is TRBJ1-1; D may be TRBD1 (6 bases). Germline values: CDR1 SQVTM, CDR2 ANQGSEA. V shed 7 bases and J shed 4 bases, with 13 bases lying between them. The CDR3 is made up of 12 amino acids. CDR3 sequence (DNA): TGCAGCGCTGGGACACTCCTCACTGAAGCTTTCTTT. It codes for CSAGTLLTEAFF.

As concerns this clonotype: Mismatch with germline at one junction end may stem from a read error. CDR3 DNA sequence: TGTGCCAGCAGTTACGATGGGGGAATGAACACTGAAGCTTTCTTT. Amino acids: CASSYDGGMNTEAFF. The J gene is TRBJ1-1, the V gene TRBV10-3; possibly TRBD1 for D (5 bases). Germline V CDR1 and CDR2: ENHRY, SYGVKD. The CDR3 is 15 residues long.

The table lists this clonotype with a count of one. The chain recombines TRBV7-9 with TRBJ2-3; D unclear. Germline CDR1 reads SEHNR; CDR2 reads FQNEAQ (reference sequence). V was cut by 4 bases and J by 7 bases, with 12 bases left in between. The CDR3 is 13 amino acids. Written as DNA, the CDR3 is TGTGCCAGCAGCTCCCTGATCTCAAATACGCAGTATTTT. The encoded protein is CASSSLISNTQYF.

V usage is TRBV7-2 and J usage is TRBJ2-7; TRBD2 matches 11 bases. The CDR3 loop spans 14 amino acids. J was trimmed by 10 bases and V by 5 bases; bases with no gene match: 10. CDR1 SGHTA and CDR2 FQGNSA come from the germline V gene. CDR3 loop: CASSGLAGPDRQYF. The DNA for the CDR3 is TGTGCCAGCAGCGGACTAGCGGGCCCTGACCGTCAGTACTTC.

The chain joins TRBV29-1 to TRBJ1-5; possible D gene TRBD1, 6 bases. The DNA end is a closer match to TRBJ2-3, so the J assignment may be wrong. CDR1 SQVTM and CDR2 ANQGSEA come from the germline V gene. This CDR3 spans 14 amino acids. The CDR3 loop reads CSVEPRTDTDTQYF. For the CDR3, the DNA is TGCAGCGTTGAACCCCGGACAGACACAGATACGCAGTATTTT.

A remark on this clonotype: This may stem from a read error, because a much larger clone lies one nucleotide away. The chain employs TRBV9 and TRBJ1-3; D remains unclear. V lost 4 bases and J 0 bases, leaving 5 bases between the germline ends. Germline values: CDR1 SGDLS, CDR2 YYNGEE. The CDR3 spans 13 residues. CDR3 in DNA: TGTGCCAGCAGCCAATTCTCTGGAAACACCATATATTTT. Translated: CASSQFSGNTIYF.

This clonotype was seen more than once but under ten times. The CDR3 protein is CSANPQGLWGYTF. The CDR3 DNA sequence: TGCAGTGCTAATCCACAGGGGCTCTGGGGCTACACCTTC. The chain combines TRBV20-1 with TRBJ1-2; 7 nucleotides match TRBD1. The CDR3 extends over 13 amino acids. The J segment lost 8 bases and the V segment lost 4 bases, leaving 10 bases of the junction unmatched. The V gene's germline CDR1 is DFQATT and CDR2 SNEGSKA (reference sequence).

The V and J genes are TRBV7-2 and TRBJ2-7; D gene uncertain. This CDR3 comprises 14 residues. Germline V gene lookup returns CDR1 SGHTA and CDR2 FQGNSA. V dropped 5 bases and J dropped 2 bases, with 13 bases sitting between them. The CDR3 DNA is TGTGCCAGCAGCATACCTGACGGAACCTACGAGCAGTACTTC. As protein: CASSIPDGTYEQYF.

This clonotype was observed a handful of times. V usage is TRBV9 and J usage is TRBJ1-6; the match to TRBD1 covers 9 bases. This CDR3 comprises 16 residues. Unmatched junction bases numbered 12, after V lost 4 bases and J lost 10 bases. Germline V gives CDR1 SGDLS, CDR2 YYNGEE. CDR3 sequence reads: CASSPYRDRVASPLHF. The CDR3 DNA sequence: TGTGCCAGCAGCCCATACCGGGACAGGGTTGCCTCACCCCTCCACTTT.

This clonotype came up a few times. This chain links TRBV7-8 with TRBJ1-2, with D possibly matching TRBD1 (6 bases). In germline, CDR1 is SGHVS, CDR2 FQNEAQ. CDR3 length: 16 residues. Trimming took off 5 bases at V and 2 bases at J, with 18 bases between the two ends. This CDR3 reads CASSAHEGGLNYGYTF. CDR3 coding DNA: TGTGCCAGCAGCGCCCATGAGGGGGGACTCAACTATGGCTACACCTTC.

The chain joins TRBV5-1 to TRBJ1-2; 12 bases are shared with TRBD1. This CDR3 spans 13 amino acids. V lost 4 bases and J lost 8; bases outside the gene matches: 3. In germline, CDR1 is SGHRS, CDR2 YFSETQ. CDR3 amino acids: CASSGGTGGGYTF. CDR3 bases: TGCGCCAGCAGCGGAGGGACAGGGGGCGGCTACACCTTC.

The chain couples TRBV2 to TRBJ2-5; 7 bases fit TRBD2. CDR3 length: 16 amino acids. Germline V CDR1 and CDR2: SNHLY, FYNNEI. Trimming cost V 6 bases and J 2 bases; bases outside gene matches: 12. The CDR3 loop reads CASSQDRSGIQETQYF. For the CDR3, the DNA is TGTGCCAGCAGCCAAGACCGGAGCGGGATACAAGAGACCCAGTACTTC.

The chain has TRBV9 and TRBJ2-7, with D possibly matching TRBD2 (6 bases). Germline V lookup: CDR1 SGDLS, CDR2 YYNGEE. The CDR3 totals 15 residues. Trimming removed 3 bases at V and 6 bases at J, with 19 bases between. CDR3 in amino acids: CASSEGGSTVGEQYF. CDR3 DNA sequence: TGTGCCAGCAGCGAGGGAGGATCGACTGTGGGCGAGCAGTACTTC.

V and J are TRBV7-9 and TRBJ2-6; 9 nucleotides match TRBD1. Per germline, CDR1 SEHNR and CDR2 FQNEAQ (reference sequence). The V and J ends lost 5 bases and 0 bases, in that order; junction bases with no gene match: 14. The CDR3 covers 20 residues. CDR3 coding DNA: TGTGCCAGCAGCGCGACAGGGGGGGGCCTAAGCCACTCTGGGGCCAACGTCCTGACTTTC. It translates to CASSATGGGLSHSGANVLTF.

This chain links TRBV19 with TRBJ1-6; no clear D. Trimming removed 2 bases from V and 8 bases from J, with 13 bases in between. The CDR3 is 15 amino acids. Per germline, CDR1 LNHDA and CDR2 SQIVND (reference sequence). The CDR3 loop reads CASSIIEGTDSPLHF. The CDR3 nucleotides are TGTGCCAGTAGTATAATAGAGGGAACGGATTCACCCCTCCACTTT.

The rearrangement uses TRBV15 and TRBJ2-5; 8 nucleotides match TRBD2. Per germline, CDR1 LNHNV and CDR2 YYDKDF (reference sequence). This CDR3 has 17 amino acids. The trim removed 6 bases at V and 1 base at J, leaving 13 bases unmatched. In DNA form, the CDR3 reads TGTGCCACCAGAGTTGTGGGAGTTGGGACTAGCCAAGAGACCCAGTACTTC. Encoded protein: CATRVVGVGTSQETQYF.

V gene TRBV4-1 combines with J gene TRBJ1-1; no clear D gene. This CDR3 is 14 amino acids long. From germline, CDR1 is MGHRA and CDR2 YSYEKL. The ends were cut back, 1 base at V and 4 bases at J, with 10 bases in the middle. CDR3 in DNA: TGCGCCAGCAGCCAAGGAGGGATGACCACTGAAGCTTTCTTT. This codes for CASSQGGMTTEAFF.

The CDR3: CSASRQGSTEAFF. Here the CDR3 DNA reads TGCAGTGCTAGCCGACAGGGGTCCACTGAAGCTTTCTTT. The chain uses TRBV20-1 and TRBJ1-1, with 8 bases fitting TRBD1. This CDR3 has 13 residues. The junction had 4 bases not matched to a gene; V was cut back by 3 bases and J by 4 bases. Germline V gene lookup returns CDR1 DFQATT and CDR2 SNEGSKA (reference sequence).

Comment on this clonotype: This may be a read error, as it is one base from a much larger clone. No conserved phenylalanine or tryptophan is present at the end of the CDR3, so a read error is the likely explanation. The chain employs TRBV2 and TRBJ2-7; tentative D call: TRBD1 (6 bases). V lost 7 bases to trimming and J lost 4 bases, with 14 bases between them. Germline V gene sequence: CDR1 SNHLY, CDR2 FYNNEI. The CDR3 consists of 13 residues. CDR3 sequence: CASTKPRGYEQYC. DNA for the CDR3: TGTGCCAGCACTAAACCGAGGGGGTACGAGCAGTACTGC.

This rearrangement joins TRBV11-3 to TRBJ2-7; no clear D gene. The DNA end lines up better with TRBJ2-1; the J call may be wrong. The CDR3 loop spans 12 amino acids. The V gene's germline CDR1 is SGHNT and CDR2 YENEEA. DNA of the CDR3: TGTGCCAGCACCCTCCAAGGCGATGAGCAGTTCTTC. Protein sequence: CASTLQGDEQFF.

The chain combines TRBV5-1 with TRBJ1-2; D is ambiguous. V was cut by 1 base and J by 4 bases, with 17 bases left in between. This CDR3 has 16 residues. Germline CDR1 and CDR2: SGHRS and YFSETQ. CDR3: CASSLTYPPSVYGYTF. DNA for the CDR3: TGCGCCAGCAGCTTGACCTACCCCCCAAGTGTCTATGGCTACACCTTC.

The CDR3, as DNA: TGTGCCAGCTCACAACTAGCGGGAGCATTGGCCCAGTACTTC. Protein product: CASSQLAGALAQYF. The chain links TRBV9 to TRBJ2-5, with 11 bases fitting TRBD2. The CDR3 totals 14 residues. From germline, CDR1 is SGDLS and CDR2 YYNGEE. V lost 7 bases and J lost 9; bases outside the gene matches: 11.

This clonotype was counted between two and nine times. The chain uses TRBV3-1 and TRBJ2-7, with D hard to call. V was trimmed by 0 bases and J by 3 bases, leaving 9 bases between them. Germline V gene lookup returns CDR1 LGHDT and CDR2 YNNKEL (reference sequence). The CDR3 extends over 14 amino acids. CDR3: CASSQESANYEQYF. For the CDR3, the DNA is TGTGCCAGCAGCCAAGAATCCGCGAACTACGAGCAGTACTTC.

CDR3 DNA: TGTGCCAGCGAGGGACAGAACACTGAAGCTTTCTTT. It translates to CASEGQNTEAFF. This chain connects TRBV10-3 to TRBJ1-1, with D possibly TRBD1 on 6 matching bases. The germline V gene encodes CDR1 ENHRY and CDR2 SYGVKD. The V and J ends lost 10 bases and 1 base respectively, with 10 bases between them. The CDR3 covers 12 residues.

Concerning this clonotype itself: A junction end diverges from the germline sequence, so it may reflect a read error. The chain combines TRBV4-2 with TRBJ1-4, with D maybe TRBD1 (6 bases). Germline V gives CDR1 LGHNA, CDR2 YNFKEQ. The CDR3 has 19 residues. The CDR3 reads CASSPILLGQRTTNEKLFF. The CDR3 DNA is TGTGCCAGCAGCCCCATTCTTCTCGGACAGCGGACAACCAATGAAAAACTGTTTTTT.

This chain links TRBV5-1 with TRBJ2-2; D is unresolved. The CDR3 spans 16 residues. The germline V gene has CDR1 SGHRS and CDR2 YFSETQ. Trimming stripped 4 bases from V and 2 bases from J, with 15 bases between. The DNA for the CDR3 is TGCGCCAGCAGCAGCCGACATCTCTTAAACACCGGGGAGCTGTTTTTT. Protein sequence: CASSSRHLLNTGELFF.